The present entry profiles one T cell receptor beta chain with its context. Its recognized antigen is unknown. No quality values exist for individual bases; no much larger clone is one base distant. The sample belongs to a study of cytomegalovirus exposure and HLA in healthy donors (TCRdb year 2017). With respect to the entire study: An earlier analysis of 550 to 700 of the donors reported approximately 270 Gb of sequence data and 100 million to 130 million unique TCR beta sequences from 150 million to 200 million T cells. The T cell repertoires of 670 or so subjects were profiled by immunosequencing and related to cytomegalovirus serostatus. Donor age, sex, ethnicity and CMV serostatus were compiled alongside the repertoire data. Because of strong linkage in the cohort, five DR-DQ haplotypes were treated as single units for association and clustering. On average, around 240,000 unique TCR beta nucleotide sequences were sequenced per donor among roughly 430 genotyped donors of the cohort, with roughly 18% of those sequences being non-productive. A later analysis re-analyzed previously published TCR beta repertoires from 666 donors and added high-resolution HLA genotyping to study TCR occurrence patterns. An earlier analysis of some 600 of the donors applied high-throughput TCR beta sequencing to assess whether each TCR beta V gene segment acted as functional or pseudogenic. About 280 gigabases of sequencing data and around 80 million unique TCR sequences made up an early release that covered 640 HLA-typed donors. All discovery cohort repertoires had been generated on a single sequencing platform. Class I and class II HLA loci were covered by the typing at four-digit resolution. In addition to the first cohort of 650 to 800 subjects, a separate validation cohort of approximately 110 different subjects was used. Typing coverage differed by locus: A, B, C, DRB1 and DQB1 were typed in roughly 629-640 donors, DQA1 in about 510, DPA1 in 600 to 610, and DPB1 in approximately 450. The study aimed to test whether signatures of past pathogen exposure could be identified by cataloging public T cell receptors. To predict cytomegalovirus infection status, the study combined high-throughput TCR immunosequencing, statistical association of individual TCRs with disease status, and machine learning. Of the roughly 400 genotyped donors, over 65% fell in the genetic ancestry cluster associated with self-reported Caucasian donors. Genome-wide SNP genotypes for about 55% of the 666 donors were used in a later genetic analysis, which treated that subset as a discovery cohort. The later analysis used no new phenotypic data to find candidate immune exposures, relying instead on TCR beta sequences and their occurrence across donors. General study outcomes and caveats: A few of the identified cytomegalovirus-associated TCR beta chains were confirmed in vitro to be specific for cytomegalovirus antigens. A further reported finding was that TCR beta sequences accurately predicted the HLA-A and HLA-B alleles for most subjects in the first cohort. Because counts were too low, around 17 rarely observed V segments, including chromosome 9 orphons, were left out of the earlier analysis of approximately 580 of the donors. According to a later analysis, TCR association rates differed among HLA loci, with DRB1 alleles showing the most associated TCRs and HLA-C alleles showing the fewest. A later genetic analysis associated a missense DCLRE1C variant with V-gene and J-gene trimming of TCR beta chains, and an independent cohort replicated the association. An earlier analysis of some 560 of the donors showed that most TCR beta V segments appeared in productive rearrangements either about 87% or about 30% of the time, which broadly matched IMGT annotations. The classifier was reported to diagnose cytomegalovirus status with high specificity and sensitivity in both the original and validation cohorts. Assigning TCR associations to individual alleles was difficult when HLA alleles, especially DR and DQ, strongly co-occurred. Roughly uniform sequencing depth across donors was assumed in presence/absence analyses, although this assumption may not hold. Specific HLA alleles were associated with about 17,000 TCR beta sequences at a false discovery rate of 0.05 in a later analysis. Across donors, most TCR sequences were observed very rarely, whereas some public TCRs were present in many individuals. In a later analysis, HLA-associated TCR beta chains were found to be more clonally expanded and to have lower generation probabilities than equally common non-associated chains. CMV serostatus was the only immune exposure information available for the cohort. In this cohort, only TCR beta chains were sequenced, and detectable features were limited by the absence of alpha or paired-chain data. According to a later analysis, most CMV-associated TCR beta chains appeared to be HLA-restricted, and the HLA associations seemed to be driven largely by CMV exposure. Correlated functional status among segregating V segments might be attributable to linkage disequilibrium, but an unknown experimental factor could not be ruled out. The authors suggested that the approach could potentially be generalized to other disease states and immunological phenotypes. A cluster of highly shared sequence variants was judged likely to represent a technical artifact of the sequencing pipeline. Compared with the roughly 670-donor mean, donors in an Asian-associated ancestry cluster had fewer N-insertions in productive TCRs, according to a later genetic analysis. A total of 164 TCR beta chains were listed by the study as associated with cytomegalovirus. A later analysis reported that several top co-occurrence clusters appeared linked to parvovirus B19, influenza, CMV and Epstein-Barr virus. Because HLA typing was missing for some donors at each locus, association tests included only the typed subset.

The cohort comprised approximately 700 healthy bone marrow donors. At the time of sampling, every cohort member was nominally healthy, though immune exposures that went unrecorded were likely present. The donor was CMV seronegative and was included in the group of around 320 seronegative cohort members. A peripheral blood sample was collected from each donor, and TCR beta sequencing was performed on peripheral blood mononuclear cells. The Qiagen DNeasy Blood Extraction Kit was used to extract genomic DNA from the blood cell samples. The library was prepared using the immunoSEQ multiplex PCR assay. For the multiplex PCR, a mixture combining 60 forward primers for TCR Vbeta segments and 13 reverse primers for TCR Jbeta segments was used. The CDR3 region of rearranged TCR beta genes was amplified from genomic DNA with a multiplex PCR assay. The amplified TCR beta libraries were sequenced on the Illumina HiSeq System as 87-base-pair reads. The original methods were these. A later analysis counted approximately 84 million unique TCR beta chains across the 500 to 850 repertoires, and approximately 11 million of these chains were shared by at least two donors. Raw reads were error-corrected and collapsed into unique sequences by a nearest-neighbor algorithm in which closely related sequences were merged to remove PCR and sequencing errors. Alignment of CDR3 sequences to IMGT reference sequences was used to assign V, D and J gene segments. For a sequence to be retained, a match of at least six nucleotides was required to both a V gene segment and a J gene segment. Rearrangements were called productive when the CDR3 lacked stop codons and stayed in frame with V and J; all others were non-productive. Following IMGT convention, CDR3 was defined as the stretch from the second conserved V-encoded cysteine up to the conserved J-encoded phenylalanine. In an earlier analysis of roughly 610 of the donors, sequences lacking an unambiguous match to a single V gene segment were excluded. In an earlier analysis of approximately 560 of the donors, a V segment was called functional when productive rearrangements were above 56.7%, and segregating when the standard deviation between donors exceeded 5%. A statistical classification framework was developed to diagnose cytomegalovirus status using the catalog of TCR beta chain sequences. In a later analysis, V and J genes were assigned by comparing TCR nucleotide sequences against IMGT/GENE-DB human TR gene sequences. Using the TCRdist pipeline, a later analysis assigned CDR3 sequences along with most-parsimonious VDJ recombination scenarios. In a later analysis, each TCR beta chain was defined by its CDR3 amino acid sequence together with its V-gene family, and reads lacking a unique V-gene family were excluded. In a later analysis, around 600 highly shared, low-generation-probability nucleotide sequences were removed to address suspected cross-contamination and a sequencing artifact. In a later analysis, a clonal expansion index was calculated for each public chain from normalized within-repertoire ranks of inferred template counts. In a later analysis, generation probabilities were computed with a VDJ recombination model fitted to out-of-frame rearrangements, and the resulting probabilities were checked against IGoR. A later analysis scored TCR-TCR, TCR-HLA and TCR-CMV co-occurrence with hypergeometric tests, applying a repertoire-size bias correction to TCR pairs. False discovery rates were estimated in a later analysis by permuting HLA or CMV assignments 20 times. A later analysis grouped co-occurring TCRs with DBSCAN, adding TCRdist sequence similarity when clustering within HLA-allele-positive subsets. Repertoires with fewer than 30,000 or more than 120,000 public chains, plus five repertoires with anomalous nucleotide sharing, were excluded from co-occurrence clustering. In TCRdb, the immuneACCESS table is reduced to in-frame sequences with V and J assigned. These tables do not hold every clone; where another copy was compared, an unresolved V gene accounts for under half, and the others remain unexplained. V, J and clone size are taken as reported in that table, and D and trimming were inferred from the DNA itself. The sample table lists about 160,000 clones, 81% of them with a count of one. Under 15% of the sample is in the top ten clones.

Sequencing input: PBMCs. The sequence derives from a woman aged 50 to 60 in good health and CMV-seronegative.

The CDR3 here reads CASSVSVTDEQYF. The DNA reads TGCGCCAGCAGTGTAAGCGTAACGGACGAGCAGTACTTC. The rearranged chain carries TRBV10-1 and TRBJ2-7, with the D gene not confidently named. Trimming takes 4 bases from V and 5 bases from J, and the germline ends sit 12 bases apart. Sequences WNHNN (CDR1) and SYGVQD (CDR2) are obtained from the germline V gene (reference sequence). Reading from cysteine to phenylalanine, the CDR3 counts 13 amino acids. Of all the DNA, just the CDR3 is kept, 39 bases in frame from base 1.